The present entry profiles one TCR beta chain with its context. The sample has other DNA sequences that encode this CDR3 too. In the authors' workflow: Reference gene primer amplification gave estimated nucleated cell counts. Measured with immunoSEQ multiplex PCR; TCRdb has only the in-frame clones, and not every one. D and trimming were read from the DNA, whereas the V and J calls and clone size are those reported in that table. In the table there are 150,000 to 180,000 clones, approximately 85% of which are singletons. This entry comes from a study of blood T cell repertoires in COVID-19. At the level of the study: The United States, Italy and Spain supplied acute and convalescent COVID-19 samples. PBMCs, B-cell-depleted T cells, or T cells were the source of the cDNA or gDNA that made up the material.

Seattle's cohort entered during active infection and was followed longitudinally. With 4 bases removed from V and 4 bases from J, the gap between germline ends came to 6 bases. CDR1 is KGHSH and CDR2 is LQKENI in the germline V gene. The CDR3 runs 12 residues. The V call is TRBV18, the J call TRBJ2-3, with a possible D match to TRBD1 (5 bases). This sequence was found in a man aged 55 to 70 with COVID-19, enrolled during active disease. Sequencing used peripheral blood. The CDR3 DNA reads as TGTGCCAGCTCACAACAGGCAGATACGCAGTATTTT. Translated: CASSQQADTQYF.